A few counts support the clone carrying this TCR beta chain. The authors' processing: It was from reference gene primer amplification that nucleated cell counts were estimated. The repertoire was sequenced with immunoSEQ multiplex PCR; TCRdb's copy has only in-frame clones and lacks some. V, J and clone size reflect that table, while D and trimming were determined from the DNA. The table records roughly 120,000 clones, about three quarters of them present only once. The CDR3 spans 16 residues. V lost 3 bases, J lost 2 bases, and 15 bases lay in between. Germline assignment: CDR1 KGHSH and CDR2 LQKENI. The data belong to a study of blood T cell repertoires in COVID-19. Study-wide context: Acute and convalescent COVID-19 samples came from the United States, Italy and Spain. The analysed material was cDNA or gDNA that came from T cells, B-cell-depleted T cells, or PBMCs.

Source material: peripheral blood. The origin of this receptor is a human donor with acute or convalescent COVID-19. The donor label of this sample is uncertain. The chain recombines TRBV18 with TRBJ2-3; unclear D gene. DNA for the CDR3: TGTGCCAGCTCACCCACACAGTCTTTTTACACAGATACGCAGTATTTT. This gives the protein CASSPTQSFYTDTQYF.